The 12 T cell receptor beta chains below all came from one sample that was sequenced in a study of T-cell reconstitution after alpha-beta-depleted transplantation in children. Findings and caveats of the study: T-cell numbers and diversity, one year after transplant, stemmed largely from T cells that were newly produced.

The antigens of these receptors remain unknown. TCRbeta library construction was performed incorporating unique molecular identifiers. MiXCR was run by TCRdb on the PCR reads, yielding one entry per CDR3 protein. Seen here are 330,000 or so distinct CDR3 sequences, 6% to 10% observed once, and the top ten hold approximately 8.2%. The sequencing here drew on peripheral blood, taken 360 days after TCRalphabeta/CD19-depleted stem cell transplant. These receptors were collected from a female patient aged 2 to 10 who had a stem cell transplant for Fanconi anemia, so the T cells may come from the graft donor.

There are many counts of this clonotype. This chain uses TRBV11-2 with TRBJ2-2; 9 bases agree with TRBD2. In germline, CDR1 is SGHAT, CDR2 FQNNGV. Germline trimming cut 1 base from V and 0 bases from J; bases unmatched to any gene: 6. The length of the CDR3 is 18 residues. CDR3 in DNA: TGTGCCAGCAGCTTAGTTCCGACTAGCGGCGCGAACACCGGGGAGCTGTTTTTT. It specifies CASSLVPTSGANTGELFF.

This clonotype occurred a few times. The chain couples TRBV7-9 to TRBJ2-3; D unclear. Germline CDR1 is SEHNR and CDR2 is FQNEAQ (reference sequence). This CDR3 contains 14 residues. Deletions cut 1 base from V and 2 bases from J, with 7 bases between. CDR3 sequence (DNA): TGTGCCAGCAGCTTAGTGGCCCACACAGATACGCAGTATTTT. It translates to CASSLVAHTDTQYF. Using reference TRBV7-9 and TRBJ2-3 for the parts outside the CDR3, the full variable domain is DTGVSQNPRHKITKRGQNVTFRCDPISEHNRLYWYRQTLGQGPEFLTYFQNEAQLEKSRLLSDRFSAERPKGSFSTLEIQRTEQGDSAMYLCASSLVAHTDTQYFGPGTRLTVL.

This clonotype was seen many times. V is TRBV6-2 or TRBV6-3 and J is TRBJ2-1; D possibly matches TRBD1 or TRBD2 (5 bases each). CDR3 length: 14 amino acids. Per the germline V gene, CDR1 is MNHEY and CDR2 is SVGEGT. V dropped 2 bases and J dropped 6 bases, with 11 bases sitting between them. CDR3 nucleotides: TGTGCCAGCAGTTACCCCGGGGCGGCCAATGAGCAGTTCTTC. Its protein is CASSYPGAANEQFF.

This clonotype showed up many times. DNA of the CDR3: TGTGCCAGCAGCTTGGACCCCATCCCGAACACCGGGGAGCTGTTTTTT. Translated, it gives CASSLDPIPNTGELFF. The chain recombines TRBV7-9 with TRBJ2-2; D is undetermined. CDR3 length: 16 amino acids. In germline, CDR1 is SEHNR, CDR2 FQNEAQ (reference sequence). The ends were cut back, 3 bases at V and 0 bases at J, with 11 bases in the middle. Full variable domain (outside the CDR3, taken from reference TRBV7-9 and TRBJ2-2): DTGVSQNPRHKITKRGQNVTFRCDPISEHNRLYWYRQTLGQGPEFLTYFQNEAQLEKSRLLSDRFSAERPKGSFSTLEIQRTEQGDSAMYLCASSLDPIPNTGELFFGEGSRLTVL.

This clonotype was found a few times. This chain's CDR3 is CASSQGDSPDYSNQPQHF. CDR3 nucleotide sequence: TGTGCCAGCAGCCAAGGGGACAGCCCGGATTATAGCAATCAGCCCCAGCATTTT. The rearrangement joins TRBV4-2 to TRBJ1-5; TRBD1 agrees at 7 bases. V lost 1 base to trimming and J lost 0 bases; unmatched junction nucleotides: 9. The CDR3 runs 18 residues. Germline V gives CDR1 LGHNA, CDR2 YNFKEQ.

This clonotype has ten or more counts. This rearrangement joins TRBV27 to TRBJ1-5; TRBD1 aligns across 7 bases. This CDR3 comprises 16 residues. Germline V gene data show CDR1 as MNHEY and CDR2 as SMNVEV (reference sequence). V shed 4 bases and J 6 bases; nucleotides not matched to a gene: 12. The CDR3 nucleotides are TGTGCCAGCAGTTCGACCACGACAGGGTTGGGTCAGCCCCAGCATTTT. This gives the protein CASSSTTTGLGQPQHF.

This clonotype was seen only a few times. The rearrangement links TRBV7-2 to TRBJ2-1; 9 nucleotides line up with TRBD2. Germline V gives CDR1 SGHTA, CDR2 FQGNSA. The CDR3 length is 15 residues. Trimming removed 5 bases from V and 8 bases from J; junction bases left unmatched: 10. Here the CDR3 DNA reads TGTGCCAGCAGCCTGCGGGAGGGCCGGGCCGATGAGCAGTTCTTC. Residues: CASSLREGRADEQFF.

The V gene is TRBV11-2, the J gene TRBJ2-3; TRBD2 matches 10 bases. The CDR3 extends over 16 amino acids. V trimming: 5 bases; J trimming: 3 bases; junction bases outside the gene matches: 8. From germline, CDR1 is SGHAT and CDR2 FQNNGV. DNA for the CDR3: TGTGCCAGCAGCCGAACGGTAGCGGGAGGTACAGATACGCAGTATTTT. This sequence encodes CASSRTVAGGTDTQYF.

This clonotype was seen repeatedly, ten times or more. The CDR3 here is CAVSGVAQFF. The CDR3 region has the DNA TGTGCCGTCAGTGGGGTAGCCCAGTTCTTC. The V gene is TRBV2, the J gene TRBJ2-1; no clear D. The germline V and J ends were trimmed by 11 bases and 13 bases, with 15 bases remaining between them. This CDR3 region has 10 residues. Looked up from germline, CDR1 is SNHLY and CDR2 is FYNNEI.

This clonotype came up many times. The chain has TRBV6-5 and TRBJ1-1, with D possibly being TRBD1 (6 bases). Trimming shortened V by 5 bases and J by 5 bases, and 18 bases separated the two germline ends. Germline V gene data show CDR1 as MNHEY and CDR2 as SVGAGI. The CDR3 contains 15 residues. CDR3 amino acids: CASSTRGVQGTEAFF. The CDR3 nucleotides are TGTGCCAGCAGTACTAGAGGGGTCCAGGGGACTGAAGCTTTCTTT.

This chain uses TRBV5-6 with TRBJ1-3; 7 positions agree with TRBD1. Trimming cost V 2 bases and J 5 bases; bases outside gene matches: 7. The CDR3 contains 15 residues. Germline CDR1 SGHDT, CDR2 YYEEEE. The CDR3 is CASSFGTAFRNTIYF. CDR3 nucleotide sequence: TGTGCCAGCAGCTTTGGGACAGCTTTTCGAAACACCATATATTTT.

This clonotype appeared many times. The chain carries TRBV7-2 and TRBJ2-3, with unresolved D. The V end was cut by 2 bases, the J end by 2 bases, with 8 bases between. This CDR3 is built from 14 residues. Germline V gene sequence: CDR1 SGHTA, CDR2 FQGNSA. The CDR3 DNA sequence: TGTGCCAGCAGCTTACTGGGTTTCACAGATACGCAGTATTTT. Protein product: CASSLLGFTDTQYF.